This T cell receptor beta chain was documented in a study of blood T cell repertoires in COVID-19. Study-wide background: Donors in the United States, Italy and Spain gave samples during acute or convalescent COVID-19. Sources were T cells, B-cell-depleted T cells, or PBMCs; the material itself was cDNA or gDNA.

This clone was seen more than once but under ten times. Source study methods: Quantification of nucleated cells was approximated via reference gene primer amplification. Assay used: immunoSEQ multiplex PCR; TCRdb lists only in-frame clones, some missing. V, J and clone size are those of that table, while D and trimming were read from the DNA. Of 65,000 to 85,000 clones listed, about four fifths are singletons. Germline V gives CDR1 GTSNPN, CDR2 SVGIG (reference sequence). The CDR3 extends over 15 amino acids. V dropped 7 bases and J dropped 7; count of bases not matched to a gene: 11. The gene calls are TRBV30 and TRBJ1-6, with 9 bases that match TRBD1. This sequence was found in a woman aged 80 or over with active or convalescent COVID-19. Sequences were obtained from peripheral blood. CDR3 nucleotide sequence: TGTGCCTTCCGGGACAGGGCGATCCTGAATTCACCCCTCCACTTT. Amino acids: CAFRDRAILNSPLHF.